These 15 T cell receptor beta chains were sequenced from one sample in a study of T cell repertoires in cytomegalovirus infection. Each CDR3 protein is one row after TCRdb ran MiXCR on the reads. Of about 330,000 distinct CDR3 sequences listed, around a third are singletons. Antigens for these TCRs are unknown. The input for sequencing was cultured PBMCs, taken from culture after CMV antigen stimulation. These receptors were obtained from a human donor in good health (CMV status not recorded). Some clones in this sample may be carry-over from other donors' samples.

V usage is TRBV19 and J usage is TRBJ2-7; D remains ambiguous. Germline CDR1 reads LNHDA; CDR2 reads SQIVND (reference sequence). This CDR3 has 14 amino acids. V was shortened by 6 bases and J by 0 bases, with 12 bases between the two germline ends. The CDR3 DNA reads TGTGCCAGTAGAAAGCAGGTCAACTCCTACGAGCAGTACTTC. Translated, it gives CASRKQVNSYEQYF.

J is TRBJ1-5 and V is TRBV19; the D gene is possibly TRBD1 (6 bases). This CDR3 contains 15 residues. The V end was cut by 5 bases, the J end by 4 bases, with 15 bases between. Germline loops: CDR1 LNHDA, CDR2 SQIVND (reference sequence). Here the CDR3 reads CASSAQSRGNQPQHF. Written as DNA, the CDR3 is TGTGCCAGTAGTGCCCAGAGCAGGGGAAATCAGCCCCAGCATTTT. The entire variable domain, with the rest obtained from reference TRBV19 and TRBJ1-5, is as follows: DGGITQSPKYLFRKEGQNVTLSCEQNLNHDAMYWYRQDPGQGLRLIYYSQIVNDFQKGDIAEGYSVSREKKESFPLTVTSAQKNPTAFYLCASSAQSRGNQPQHFGDGTRLSIL.

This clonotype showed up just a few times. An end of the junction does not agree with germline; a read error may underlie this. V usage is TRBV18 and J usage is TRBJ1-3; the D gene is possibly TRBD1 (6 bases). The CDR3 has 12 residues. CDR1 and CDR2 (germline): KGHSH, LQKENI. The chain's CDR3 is CASSPRQARSDF. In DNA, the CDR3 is TGTGCCAGCTCACCCCGACAGGCTCGCTCGGATTTT. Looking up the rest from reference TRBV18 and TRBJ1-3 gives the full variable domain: NAGVMQNPRHLVRRRGQEARLRCSPMKGHSHVYWYRQLPEEGLKFMVYLQKENIIDESGMPKERFSAEFPKEGPSILRIQQVVRGDSAAYFCASSPRQARSDFGEGSWLTVV.

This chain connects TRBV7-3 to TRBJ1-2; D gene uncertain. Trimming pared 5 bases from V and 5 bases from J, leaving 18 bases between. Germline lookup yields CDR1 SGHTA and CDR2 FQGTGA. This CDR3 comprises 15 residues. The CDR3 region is CASSTGPAAGYGYTF. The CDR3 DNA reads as TGTGCCAGCAGCACGGGCCCGGCGGCTGGGTATGGCTACACCTTC. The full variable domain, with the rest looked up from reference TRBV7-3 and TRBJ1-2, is GAGVSQTPSNKVTEKGKYVELRCDPISGHTALYWYRQSLGQGPEFLIYFQGTGAADDSGLPNDRFFAVRPEGSVSTLKIQRTERGDSAVYLCASSTGPAAGYGYTFGSGTRLTVV.

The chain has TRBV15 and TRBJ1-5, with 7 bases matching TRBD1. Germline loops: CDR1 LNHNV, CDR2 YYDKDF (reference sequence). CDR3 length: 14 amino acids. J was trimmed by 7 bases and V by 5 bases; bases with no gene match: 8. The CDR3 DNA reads TGTGCCACCAGCCTTGACAGGGACGGGCAGCCCCAGCATTTT. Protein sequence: CATSLDRDGQPQHF. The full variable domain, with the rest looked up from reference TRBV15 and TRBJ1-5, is DAMVIQNPRYQVTQFGKPVTLSCSQTLNHNVMYWYQQKSSQAPKLLFHYYDKDFNNEADTPDNFQSRRPNTSFCFLDIRSPGLGDTAMYLCATSLDRDGQPQHFGDGTRLSIL.

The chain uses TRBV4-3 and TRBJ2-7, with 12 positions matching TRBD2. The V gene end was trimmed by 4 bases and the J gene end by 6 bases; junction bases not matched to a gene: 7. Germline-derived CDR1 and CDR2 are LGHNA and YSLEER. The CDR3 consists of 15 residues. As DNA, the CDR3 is TGCGCCAGCAGCCGAGGACTAGCGGGAAATGCCGAGCAGTACTTC. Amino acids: CASSRGLAGNAEQYF.

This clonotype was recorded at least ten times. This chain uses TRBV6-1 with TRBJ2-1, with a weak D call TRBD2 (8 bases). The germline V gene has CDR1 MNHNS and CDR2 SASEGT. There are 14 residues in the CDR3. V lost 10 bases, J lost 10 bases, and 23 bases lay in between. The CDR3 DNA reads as TGTGCCATCGGGATGCTAGCGGGCAGGGGGGAGCAGTTCTTC. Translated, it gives CAIGMLAGRGEQFF.

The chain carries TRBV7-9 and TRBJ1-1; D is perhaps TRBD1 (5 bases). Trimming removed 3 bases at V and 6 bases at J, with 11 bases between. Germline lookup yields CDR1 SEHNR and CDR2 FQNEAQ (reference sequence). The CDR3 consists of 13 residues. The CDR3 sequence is CASSFRALAEAFF. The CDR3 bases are TGTGCCAGCAGCTTCAGGGCGTTGGCTGAAGCTTTCTTT.

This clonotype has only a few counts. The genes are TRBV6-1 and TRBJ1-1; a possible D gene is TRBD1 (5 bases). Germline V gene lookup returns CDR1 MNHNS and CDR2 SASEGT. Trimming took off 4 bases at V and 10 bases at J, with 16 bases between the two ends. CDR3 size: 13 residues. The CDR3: CASSAGDHFGAFF. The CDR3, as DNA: TGTGCCAGCAGTGCCGGGGACCACTTTGGAGCTTTCTTT.

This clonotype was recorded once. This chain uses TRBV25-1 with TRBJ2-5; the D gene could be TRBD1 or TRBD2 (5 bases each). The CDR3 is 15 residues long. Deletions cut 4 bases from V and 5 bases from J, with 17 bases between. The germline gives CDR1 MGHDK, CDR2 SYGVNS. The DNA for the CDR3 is TGTGCCAGCAGTGCGGGGCCCTTTCGGCGGGAGACCCAGTACTTC. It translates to CASSAGPFRRETQYF.

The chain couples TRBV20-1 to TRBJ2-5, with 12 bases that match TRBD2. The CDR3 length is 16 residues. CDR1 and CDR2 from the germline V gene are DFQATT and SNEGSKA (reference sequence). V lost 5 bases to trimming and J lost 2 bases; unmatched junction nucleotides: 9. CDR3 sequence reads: CSAQTGLAGNQETQYF. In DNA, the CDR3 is TGCAGTGCTCAAACCGGACTAGCGGGAAATCAAGAGACCCAGTACTTC.

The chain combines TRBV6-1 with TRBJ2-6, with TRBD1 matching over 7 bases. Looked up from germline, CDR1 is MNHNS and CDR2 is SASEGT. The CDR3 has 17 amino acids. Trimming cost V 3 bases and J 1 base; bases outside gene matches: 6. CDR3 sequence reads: CASSDRSGGSGANVLTF. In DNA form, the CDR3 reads TGTGCCAGCAGTGATAGGTCAGGGGGATCTGGGGCCAACGTCCTGACTTTC.

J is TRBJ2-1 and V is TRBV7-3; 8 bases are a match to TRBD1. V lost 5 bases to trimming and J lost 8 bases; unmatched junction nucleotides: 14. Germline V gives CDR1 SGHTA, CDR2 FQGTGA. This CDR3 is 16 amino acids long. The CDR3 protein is CASSPKTGVNPHEQFF. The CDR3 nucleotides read TGTGCCAGCAGCCCAAAGACAGGGGTTAACCCCCATGAGCAGTTCTTC.

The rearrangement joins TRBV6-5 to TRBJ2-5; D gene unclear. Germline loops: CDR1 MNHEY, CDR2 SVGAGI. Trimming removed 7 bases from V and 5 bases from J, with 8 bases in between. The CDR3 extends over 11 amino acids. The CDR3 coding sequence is TGTGCCAGCACCCACCGGGAGACCCAGTACTTC. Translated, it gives CASTHRETQYF.

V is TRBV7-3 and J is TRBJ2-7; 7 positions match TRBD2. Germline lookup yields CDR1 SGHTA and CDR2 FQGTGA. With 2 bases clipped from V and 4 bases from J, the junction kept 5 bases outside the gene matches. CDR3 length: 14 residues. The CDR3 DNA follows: TGTGCCAGCAGCTTAGGCGGGAGTTGGTACGAGCAGTACTTC. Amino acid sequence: CASSLGGSWYEQYF.